This is a list of T cell receptor beta chains from one sample in a study of T-cell reconstitution after alpha-beta-depleted transplantation in children. TCRdb processed the PCR reads anew with MiXCR; each CDR3 protein has one entry. Of around 72,000 distinct CDR3 sequences listed, approximately 4.4% are singletons. This sample comprised PBMCs, mostly from graft donor cells, obtained 180 days after TCRalphabeta/CD19-depleted stem cell transplant. These receptors originate from a boy under two years old who had a stem cell transplant for acute myeloid leukemia, so the T cells may come from the graft donor. The CDR3 runs from the conserved cysteine through the conserved F or W. The order of the fields is clone size, V gene, D gene, J gene, CDR3 protein, CDR3 DNA. D genes are given only for firm matches. Clone size is stated in some rows and not others, as once, few, many or a class when expanded.

many,TRBV4-3,NA,TRBJ2-3,CASSQVSPYTDTQYF,TGCGCCAGCAGCCAAGTCTCGCCATACACAGATACGCAGTATTTT
NA,TRBV4-2,TRBD1,TRBJ2-7,CASSQEPTGGSYEQYF,TGTGCCAGCAGCCAAGAACCGACAGGGGGCTCCTACGAGCAGTACTTC
many,TRBV19,NA,TRBJ1-1,CASSIPRVRNTEAFF,TGTGCCAGTAGTATCCCCAGGGTCAGGAACACTGAAGCTTTCTTT
many,TRBV5-1,TRBD1,TRBJ1-6,CASSSTGKSDSPLHF,TGCGCCAGCAGCTCGACAGGGAAAAGCGATTCACCCCTCCACTTT
many,TRBV5-1,TRBD1,TRBJ1-2,CASSKDRGDGYTF,TGCGCCAGCAGCAAGGACAGGGGAGACGGCTACACCTTC
many,TRBV7-6,NA,TRBJ2-1,CASSFGSGWDEQFF,TGTGCCAGCAGCTTCGGGAGTGGGTGGGATGAGCAGTTCTTC
many,TRBV6-2/TRBV6-3,NA,TRBJ1-5,CASSYGGMGNQPQHF,TGTGCCAGCAGTTATGGGGGAATGGGCAATCAGCCCCAGCATTTT
many,TRBV28,NA,TRBJ1-2,CASSLDWGSRSQANGYTF,TGTGCCAGCAGTTTGGATTGGGGCAGCAGGTCCCAGGCAAATGGCTACACCTTC
many,TRBV9,TRBD2,TRBJ2-1,CASSELAGSQFNEQFF,TGTGCCAGCAGCGAGTTAGCGGGGTCCCAATTCAATGAGCAGTTCTTC
many,TRBV29-1,NA,TRBJ2-1,CSVETPSSYNEQFF,TGCAGCGTTGAAACTCCCAGCTCCTACAATGAGCAGTTCTTC
many,TRBV11-3,NA,TRBJ2-7,CASSPAGQPYEQYF,TGTGCCAGCAGCCCAGCCGGACAGCCTTACGAGCAGTACTTC
many,TRBV12-3/TRBV12-4,NA,TRBJ2-7,CASSLGYEQYF,TGTGCCAGCAGTTTAGGCTACGAGCAGTACTTC
many,TRBV7-6,TRBD2,TRBJ2-5,CASSIGGVQETQYF,TGTGCCAGCAGCATCGGGGGGGTCCAAGAGACCCAGTACTTC
NA,TRBV3-1,NA,TRBJ1-5,CAISLGGTGNLRSNQPQHF,TGTGCCATCAGTTTAGGAGGAACAGGGAATTTAAGGAGCAATCAGCCCCAGCATTTT
many,TRBV12-3/TRBV12-4,NA,TRBJ2-5,CASSLYGARETQYF,TGTGCCAGCAGTTTATATGGGGCTAGAGAGACCCAGTACTTC
many,TRBV7-2,TRBD2,TRBJ2-5,CASRGLAGEGETQYF,TGTGCCAGCAGGGGACTGGCGGGGGAGGGAGAGACCCAGTACTTC
many,TRBV20-1,TRBD1,TRBJ1-6,CSVRPAVGGNSPLHF,TGCAGTGTTCGGCCAGCAGTAGGGGGCAATTCACCCCTCCACTTT
many,TRBV10-3,NA,TRBJ1-1,CAITPAGGTEAFF,TGTGCCATCACCCCTGCCGGAGGCACTGAAGCTTTCTTT
many,TRBV12-3/TRBV12-4,TRBD2,TRBJ2-1,CASSLAQLAVNEQFF,TGTGCCAGCAGTTTAGCGCAACTAGCGGTCAATGAGCAGTTCTTC
many,TRBV7-9,NA,TRBJ2-5,CASSLEPGRETQYF,TGTGCCAGCAGCTTAGAGCCTGGGAGAGAGACCCAGTACTTC
many,TRBV6-5,NA,TRBJ1-2,CASSRDSPGGYTF,TGTGCCAGCAGTCGGGACTCCCCGGGTGGCTACACCTTC
many,TRBV12-3/TRBV12-4,NA,TRBJ2-7,CASSETGRAYEQYF,TGTGCCAGCAGTGAAACAGGGAGGGCCTACGAGCAGTACTTC
many,TRBV7-2,NA,TRBJ2-5,CASSFAYNRQETQYF,TGTGCCAGCAGCTTCGCATACAATCGCCAAGAGACCCAGTACTTC
many,TRBV19,NA,TRBJ1-5,CASSIRAPNQPQHF,TGTGCCAGTAGTATCAGGGCACCCAATCAGCCCCAGCATTTT
many,TRBV27,TRBD2,TRBJ2-1,CASSSWAGGYNEQFF,TGTGCCAGCAGCTCCTGGGCGGGGGGTTACAATGAGCAGTTCTTC
many,TRBV12-3/TRBV12-4,NA,TRBJ1-3,CASSRGEVYGNTIYF,TGTGCCAGCAGCCGAGGGGAGGTCTACGGAAACACCATATATTTT
many,TRBV20-1,NA,TRBJ2-7,CSASLRSSYEQYF,TGCAGTGCTAGTCTACGGAGCTCCTACGAGCAGTACTTC
many,TRBV2,NA,TRBJ2-7,CAGDHGPPSYEQYF,TGTGCCGGAGACCACGGCCCGCCGTCCTACGAGCAGTACTTC
many,TRBV5-1,NA,TRBJ1-1,CASSLQGNTEAFF,TGCGCCAGCAGCTTGCAGGGTAACACTGAAGCTTTCTTT
NA,TRBV24-1,TRBD1,TRBJ2-7,CATEKTGSYEQYF,TGTGCCACCGAAAAGACAGGGTCCTACGAGCAGTACTTC
many,TRBV18,TRBD1,TRBJ1-5,CASSPPGTGVGQPQHF,TGTGCCAGCTCACCGCCCGGGACAGGGGTAGGTCAGCCCCAGCATTTT
many,TRBV10-2,TRBD2,TRBJ2-1,CASSASGGFDEQFF,TGCGCCAGCAGTGCTAGCGGGGGGTTCGATGAGCAGTTCTTC
many,TRBV19,NA,TRBJ2-3,CASSIAGRSSTDTQYF,TGTGCCAGTAGTATAGCAGGAAGATCCTCCACAGATACGCAGTATTTT
many,TRBV12-3/TRBV12-4,NA,TRBJ2-1,CASSSLGRGNEQFF,TGTGCCAGCAGTTCGTTGGGCAGAGGAAATGAGCAGTTCTTC
many,TRBV28,NA,TRBJ1-1,CASRYRVDTEAFF,TGTGCCAGCAGATACAGGGTTGACACTGAAGCTTTCTTT
many,TRBV3-1,NA,TRBJ1-2,CASSPPAGAVYGYTF,TGTGCCAGCAGCCCCCCCGCGGGGGCAGTCTATGGCTACACCTTC